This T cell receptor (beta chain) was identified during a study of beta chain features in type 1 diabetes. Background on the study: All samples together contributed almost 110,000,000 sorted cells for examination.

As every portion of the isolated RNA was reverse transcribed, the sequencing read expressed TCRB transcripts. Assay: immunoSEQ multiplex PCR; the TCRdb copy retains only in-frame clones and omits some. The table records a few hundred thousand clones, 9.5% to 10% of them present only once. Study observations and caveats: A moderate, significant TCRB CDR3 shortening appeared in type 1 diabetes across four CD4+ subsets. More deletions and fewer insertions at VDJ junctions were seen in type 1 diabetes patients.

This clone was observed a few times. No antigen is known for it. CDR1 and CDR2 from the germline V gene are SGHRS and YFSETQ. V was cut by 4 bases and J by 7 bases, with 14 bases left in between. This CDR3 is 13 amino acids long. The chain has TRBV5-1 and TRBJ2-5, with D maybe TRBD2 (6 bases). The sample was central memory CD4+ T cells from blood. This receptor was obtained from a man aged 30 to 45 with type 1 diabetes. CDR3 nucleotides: TGCGCCAGCAGCCCGGGGGAAACGGGGACCCAGTACTTC. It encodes CASSPGETGTQYF.